The next 13 T cell receptor beta chains were all read from a single sample in a study of CD8 T cells in Susac syndrome. RNA was extracted with the RNeasy kit, and a quantity of about 0.45 to 1 ug was reverse transcribed using random hexamers. MiXCR, run by TCRdb on the immunoSEQ multiplex PCR reads, gives a single entry per CDR3 protein. The profile shows about 440,000 distinct CDR3 sequences, approximately 85% of them singletons. The sequencing sample was made of CD8+ T cells from PBMCs. These receptors all stem from a human donor with multiple sclerosis.

This chain links TRBV28 with TRBJ1-2; D gene ambiguous. This CDR3 is 13 amino acids long. V gave up 2 bases and J gave up 4 bases, with 8 bases separating them. Germline assignment: CDR1 MDHEN and CDR2 SYDVKM. Here the CDR3 DNA reads TGTGCCAGCAGTTTAGCACAGCTCTATGGCTACACCTTC. Protein: CASSLAQLYGYTF.

This sequence joins TRBV12-3 or TRBV12-4 and TRBJ2-5; 9 bases line up with TRBD2. The CDR3 runs 15 residues. The V gene end was trimmed by 7 bases and the J gene end by 5 bases; junction bases not matched to a gene: 11. The CDR3 region is CASTPTSGGRETQYF. The CDR3 nucleotides read TGTGCCAGCACCCCGACTAGCGGAGGCCGGGAGACCCAGTACTTC.

The J gene is TRBJ2-4, the V gene TRBV20-1; 13 bases align to TRBD2. CDR1 and CDR2 (germline): DFQATT, SNEGSKA (reference sequence). V lost 0 bases and J lost 0; bases outside the gene matches: 11. The CDR3 has 20 amino acids. The CDR3 here is CSARDLWTSGSDLAKNIQYF. In nucleotides, the CDR3 is TGCAGTGCTAGAGATCTATGGACTAGCGGGAGTGATCTAGCCAAAAACATTCAGTACTTC.

The rearrangement uses TRBV27 and TRBJ2-1, with 10 positions matching TRBD1. V shed 2 bases and J 2 bases; nucleotides not matched to a gene: 3. The CDR3 totals 16 residues. Germline V gene lookup returns CDR1 MNHEY and CDR2 SMNVEV (reference sequence). The CDR3 region is CASSLATGGTYNEQFF. The CDR3 DNA reads TGTGCCAGCAGTTTAGCGACAGGGGGCACCTACAATGAGCAGTTCTTC.

The rearrangement uses TRBV29-1 and TRBJ2-3; D could derive from TRBD1 or TRBD2 (6 bases each). V was cut by 6 bases and J by 6 bases, with 16 bases left in between. The CDR3 is 13 residues long. In germline, CDR1 is SQVTM, CDR2 ANQGSEA. CDR3 coding DNA: TGCAGCGTAGAGGAAGGGGGGTGGGATACGCAGTATTTT. Translation: CSVEEGGWDTQYF.

V usage is TRBV18 and J usage is TRBJ2-3, with 8 bases aligning to TRBD2. J gave up 4 bases and V 2 bases, and 5 bases lay outside the gene matches. The CDR3 runs 15 residues. The germline gives CDR1 KGHSH, CDR2 LQKENI. Here the CDR3 reads CASSPEAGVADTQYF. The CDR3, as DNA: TGTGCCAGCTCACCAGAAGCGGGAGTGGCAGATACGCAGTATTTT.

Of note for this clonotype: The junction does not match germline at one end; this may be a read error. This sequence joins TRBV4-1 and TRBJ2-1; D gene ambiguous. Germline assignment: CDR1 MGHRA and CDR2 YSYEKL. The CDR3 is 15 residues long. The CDR3 loop reads CASSKEPQLYNEQFF. Here the CDR3 DNA reads TGCGCCAGCAGCAAAGAACCCCAACTCTACAATGAGCAGTTCTTC.

The chain combines TRBV7-8 with TRBJ2-7; D call uncertain. The CDR3 covers 14 residues. V lost 6 bases, J lost 1 base, and 13 bases lay in between. Per the germline V gene, CDR1 is SGHVS and CDR2 is FQNEAQ. This CDR3 reads CASSHEARSYEQYF. As DNA, the CDR3 is TGTGCCAGCAGTCATGAGGCCCGTTCCTACGAGCAGTACTTC. Full variable domain (remainder filled in from reference TRBV7-8 and TRBJ2-7): GAGVSQSPRYKVAKRGQDVALRCDPISGHVSLFWYQQALGQGPEFLTYFQNEAQLDKSGLPSDRFFAERPEGSVSTLKIQRTQQEDSAVYLCASSHEARSYEQYFGPGTRLTVT.

In its sample, this clonotype was seen a few times. The V call is TRBV6-1, the J call TRBJ1-1; D is unclear. The CDR3 has 12 amino acids. Trimming pared 2 bases from V and 6 bases from J, leaving 7 bases between. In germline, CDR1 is MNHNS, CDR2 SASEGT. The CDR3 coding sequence is TGTGCCAGCAGTGAAAGAGGAGCTGAAGCTTTCTTT. It codes for CASSERGAEAFF.

The chain has TRBV30 and TRBJ2-7; D gene ambiguous. CDR3 size: 12 residues. Trimming removed 2 bases from V and 3 bases from J, with 8 bases in between. Germline assignment: CDR1 GTSNPN and CDR2 SVGIG (reference sequence). CDR3 region: CAWSTVNYEQYF. For the CDR3, the DNA is TGTGCCTGGAGTACAGTGAACTACGAGCAGTACTTC. The whole variable domain, filled in from reference TRBV30 and TRBJ2-7, reads SQTIHQWPATLVQPVGSPLSLECTVEGTSNPNLYWYRQAAGRGLQLLFYSVGIGQISSEVPQNLSASRPQDRQFILSSKKLLLSDSGFYLCAWSTVNYEQYFGPGTRLTVT.

This clonotype was seen once. The rearrangement uses TRBV7-2 and TRBJ1-1; D gene unclear. The V gene's germline CDR1 is SGHTA and CDR2 FQGNSA. Trimming left V 7 bases short and J 5 bases short, with 17 bases between. This CDR3 has 14 amino acids. CDR3 residues: CASILSERQTEAFF. In DNA form, the CDR3 reads TGTGCCAGCATCCTTAGTGAGAGGCAGACTGAAGCTTTCTTT.

The rearrangement joins TRBV7-9 to TRBJ2-1; 8 bases match TRBD1. V dropped 5 bases and J dropped 10; count of bases not matched to a gene: 13. This CDR3 spans 15 amino acids. Germline CDR1 and CDR2: SEHNR and FQNEAQ (reference sequence). CDR3 coding DNA: TGTGCCAGCAGCGATACCCGGGACAGGCTTTCGGAGCAGTTCTTC. Its protein product is CASSDTRDRLSEQFF.

The chain uses TRBV4-1 and TRBJ1-1, with D possibly being TRBD1 (5 bases). Germline V lookup: CDR1 MGHRA, CDR2 YSYEKL. The CDR3 is made up of 14 amino acids. Trimming left V 0 bases short and J 8 bases short, with 13 bases between. DNA for the CDR3: TGCGCCAGCAGCCAAGAGTCCCAGGGAGGCGAAGCTTTCTTT. Translation: CASSQESQGGEAFF.